The present T cell receptor beta chain was sequenced within a study of blood T cell repertoires in COVID-19. Overall study context: Both acute and convalescent COVID-19 samples were obtained from the United States, Italy and Spain. In each case, the material was cDNA or gDNA derived from T cells, B-cell-depleted T cells, or PBMCs.

As to this clone: The sample holds other DNA sequences that translate to the same CDR3.

Looked up from germline, CDR1 is SEHNR and CDR2 is FQNEAQ (reference sequence). Trimming removed 2 bases from V and 4 bases from J, with 5 bases in between. The CDR3 is made up of 12 amino acids. Original processing methods: Reference gene primers were amplified, and this amplification served to estimate nucleated cell counts. Generated by immunoSEQ multiplex PCR, the TCRdb table keeps only in-frame clones and is missing some. V and J calls and clone size follow that table, whereas D and trimming were derived from the DNA. The sample has about 150,000 clones; roughly 89% are singletons. Sequenced input: peripheral blood. J is TRBJ1-2 and V is TRBV7-9; D is perhaps TRBD1 (5 bases). The TCR originated in a human donor in a cohort sampled during active COVID-19. CDR3 sequence: CASSLRGYGYTF. The CDR3 nucleotides are TGTGCCAGCAGCTTAAGGGGCTATGGCTACACCTTC.